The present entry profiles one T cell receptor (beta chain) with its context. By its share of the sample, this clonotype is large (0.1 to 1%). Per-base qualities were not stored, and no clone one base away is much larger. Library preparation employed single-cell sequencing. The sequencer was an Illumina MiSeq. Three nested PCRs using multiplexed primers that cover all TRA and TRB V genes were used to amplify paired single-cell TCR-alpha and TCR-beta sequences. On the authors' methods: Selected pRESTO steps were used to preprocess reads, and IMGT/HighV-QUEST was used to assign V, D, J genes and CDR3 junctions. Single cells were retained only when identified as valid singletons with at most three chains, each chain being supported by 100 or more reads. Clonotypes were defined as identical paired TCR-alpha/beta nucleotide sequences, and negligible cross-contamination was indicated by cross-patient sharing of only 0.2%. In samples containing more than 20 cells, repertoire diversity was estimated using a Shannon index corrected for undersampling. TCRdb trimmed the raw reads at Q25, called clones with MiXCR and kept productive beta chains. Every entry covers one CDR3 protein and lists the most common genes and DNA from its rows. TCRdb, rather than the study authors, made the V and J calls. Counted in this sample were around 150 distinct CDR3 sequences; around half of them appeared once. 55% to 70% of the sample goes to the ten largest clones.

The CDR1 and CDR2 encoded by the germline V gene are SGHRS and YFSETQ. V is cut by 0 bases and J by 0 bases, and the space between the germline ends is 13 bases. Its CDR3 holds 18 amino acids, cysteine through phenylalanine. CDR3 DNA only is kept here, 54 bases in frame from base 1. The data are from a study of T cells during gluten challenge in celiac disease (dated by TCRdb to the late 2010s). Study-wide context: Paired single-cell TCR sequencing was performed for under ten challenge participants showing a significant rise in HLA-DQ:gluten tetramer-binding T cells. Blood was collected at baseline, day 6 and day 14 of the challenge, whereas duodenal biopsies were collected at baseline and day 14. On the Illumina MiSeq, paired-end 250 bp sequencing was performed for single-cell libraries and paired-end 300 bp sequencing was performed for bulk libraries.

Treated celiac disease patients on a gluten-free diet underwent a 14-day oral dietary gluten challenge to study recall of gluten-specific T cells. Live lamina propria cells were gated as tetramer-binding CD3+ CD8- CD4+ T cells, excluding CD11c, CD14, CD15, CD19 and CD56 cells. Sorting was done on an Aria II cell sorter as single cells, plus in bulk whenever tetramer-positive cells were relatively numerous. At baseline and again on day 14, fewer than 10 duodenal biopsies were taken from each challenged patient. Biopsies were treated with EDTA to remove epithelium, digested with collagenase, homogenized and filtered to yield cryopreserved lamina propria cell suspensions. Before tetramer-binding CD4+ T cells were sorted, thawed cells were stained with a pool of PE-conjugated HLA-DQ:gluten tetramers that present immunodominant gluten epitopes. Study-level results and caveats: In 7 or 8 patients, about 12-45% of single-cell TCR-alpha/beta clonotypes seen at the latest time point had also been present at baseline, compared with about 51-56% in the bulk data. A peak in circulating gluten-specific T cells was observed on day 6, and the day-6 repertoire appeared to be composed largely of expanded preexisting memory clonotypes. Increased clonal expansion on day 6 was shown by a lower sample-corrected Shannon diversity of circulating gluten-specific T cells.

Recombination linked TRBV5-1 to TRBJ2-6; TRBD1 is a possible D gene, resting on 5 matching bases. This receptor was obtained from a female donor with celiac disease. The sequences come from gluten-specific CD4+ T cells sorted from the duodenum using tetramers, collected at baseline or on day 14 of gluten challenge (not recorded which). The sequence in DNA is TGCGCCAGCAGCTTGGGGTCAGGGCCTACCTCTGGGGCCAACGTCCTGACTTTC. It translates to CASSLGSGPTSGANVLTF.